This T cell receptor beta chain was obtained from a study of cytomegalovirus exposure and HLA in healthy donors (dated by TCRdb to the late 2010s). Looking at the study overall: According to an earlier analysis of several hundred of the donors, about 179 million T cells yielded over 90 million unique TCR beta sequences and 276 Gb of sequence data. Approximately 330 gigabases of sequencing data and around 85 million unique TCR sequences made up an early release that covered approximately 700 HLA-typed donors. Among the roughly 380 genotyped donors, approximately 82% belonged to the genetic ancestry cluster associated with self-reported Caucasian donors. The study was designed to test whether signatures of past pathogen exposure could be identified by cataloging public T cell receptors. The T cell repertoires of 700 or so subjects were profiled by immunosequencing and related to cytomegalovirus serostatus. Besides the first cohort of about 730 subjects, a separate validation cohort made up of 120 different subjects was used. To predict cytomegalovirus infection status, the study combined high-throughput TCR immunosequencing, statistical association of individual TCRs with disease status, and machine learning. In a later analysis, previously published TCR beta repertoires from 550 to 750 donors were re-analyzed and high-resolution HLA genotyping was added so that TCR occurrence patterns could be studied. Rather than using new phenotypic data, the later analysis identified candidate immune exposures from TCR beta sequences and from how often those sequences occurred across donors. To decide whether each TCR beta V gene segment behaved as functional or pseudogenic, an earlier analysis of 587 of the donors relied on high-throughput TCR beta sequencing. Donor age, sex, ethnicity and CMV serostatus were collected together with the repertoire data. A later genetic analysis used genome-wide SNP genotypes for about three fifths of the roughly 700 donors, treating that subset as a discovery cohort. Every discovery cohort repertoire had been produced on one sequencing platform. HLA typing covered class I and class II loci at four-digit resolution. The number of donors typed differed by locus, with roughly 629-640 for A, B, C, DRB1 and DQB1, 522 for DQA1, 606 for DPA1, and over 400 for DPB1. Roughly five DR-DQ haplotypes were treated as single units for association and clustering because of strong linkage in the cohort. Among about 400 genotyped donors of the cohort, an average of roughly 230,000 unique TCR beta nucleotide sequences was sequenced per donor, of which 15% to 20% were non-productive.

Concerning this clone itself: What antigen it recognizes has not been identified. Nothing much larger sits one base from this clone, and base qualities are not available.

The library was produced with the immunoSEQ multiplex PCR assay. For the multiplex PCR, a mixture combining 60 forward primers for TCR Vbeta segments and 13 reverse primers for TCR Jbeta segments was used. A multiplex PCR assay on genomic DNA amplified the CDR3 region of rearranged TCR beta genes. On the Illumina HiSeq System, the amplified TCR beta libraries were sequenced as 87-base-pair reads. From the authors' description of their analysis: Across the 600 to 700 repertoires, a later analysis counted 78 million or so unique TCR beta chains, approximately 12 million of which were shared by at least two donors. Raw reads were error-corrected and collapsed into unique sequences by a nearest-neighbor algorithm in which closely related sequences were merged to remove PCR and sequencing errors. Alignment of CDR3 sequences to IMGT reference sequences was used to assign V, D and J gene segments. For a sequence to be retained, a match of at least six nucleotides to both a V gene segment and a J gene segment was required. Rearrangements were classified as productive when the CDR3 lacked stop codons and remained in frame with V and J, and all other rearrangements were classified as non-productive. Following IMGT convention, CDR3 was defined as the stretch from the second conserved V-encoded cysteine to the conserved J-encoded phenylalanine. In an earlier analysis of approximately 500 of the donors, sequences lacking an unambiguous match to a single V gene segment were excluded. An earlier analysis of fewer than 750 of the donors classified V segments as functional when productive rearrangements were above 56.7% and as segregating when the standard deviation between donors was above 5%. A statistical classification framework was built to diagnose cytomegalovirus status from the catalog of TCR beta chain sequences. In a later analysis, V and J genes were assigned by comparing TCR nucleotide sequences against IMGT/GENE-DB human TR gene sequences. In a later analysis, CDR3 sequences and most-parsimonious VDJ recombination scenarios were assigned using the TCRdist pipeline. A later analysis defined each TCR beta chain by its CDR3 amino acid sequence plus V-gene family, and excluded reads lacking a unique V-gene family. To address suspected cross-contamination and a sequencing artifact, a later analysis removed roughly 640 highly shared, low-generation-probability nucleotide sequences. A later analysis calculated a clonal expansion index for each public chain from normalized within-repertoire ranks of inferred template counts. Generation probabilities in a later analysis came from a VDJ recombination model fitted to out-of-frame rearrangements, and those results were checked against IGoR. In a later analysis, hypergeometric tests were used to score TCR-TCR, TCR-HLA and TCR-CMV co-occurrence, with a repertoire-size bias correction applied to TCR pairs. To estimate false discovery rates, a later analysis permuted the HLA or CMV assignments 20 times. A later analysis grouped co-occurring TCRs with DBSCAN, adding TCRdist sequence similarity when clustering within HLA-allele-positive subsets. Repertoires with fewer than 30,000 or more than 120,000 public chains, plus five repertoires with anomalous nucleotide sharing, were excluded from co-occurrence clustering. TCRdb limited this immuneACCESS table to in-frame rearrangements with V and J called. A share of clones is missing; checked studies link under half to unresolved V genes, and the rest is unexplained. D and trimming were read from the DNA, whereas the V and J calls and clone size are those reported in that table. The sample yields 100,000 to 150,000 clones; less than 85% were counted once. Of the sample, 1.2% is held by the ten largest clones.

Summary of the overall study and its limitations: Some IMGT-functional V segments, including TRBV6-2 and TRBV6-3, could not be told apart with the 87-base-pair reads, so those segments were excluded. A later genetic analysis associated a missense DCLRE1C variant with V-gene and J-gene trimming of TCR beta chains, and an independent cohort replicated the association. Because counts were too low, 15 to 20 rarely observed V segments, including chromosome 9 orphons, were excluded from the earlier analysis of several hundred of the donors. A later analysis found that TCR association rates varied across HLA loci, with DRB1 alleles showing the most associated TCRs and HLA-C alleles the fewest. At a false discovery rate of 0.05, a later analysis linked 15,000 to 20,000 TCR beta sequences to specific HLA alleles. Because HLA typing was missing for some donors at each locus, association tests included only the typed subset. In both the original and validation cohorts, the classifier was reported to diagnose cytomegalovirus status with high specificity and sensitivity. The cohort was sequenced for TCR beta chains only, and without alpha or paired-chain data the features that could be detected were limited. Three of the identified cytomegalovirus-associated TCR beta chains were confirmed in vitro to be specific for cytomegalovirus antigens. A further reported finding was that TCR beta sequences accurately predicted the HLA-A and HLA-B alleles for most subjects in the first cohort. Compared with the roughly 720-donor mean, donors in an Asian-associated ancestry cluster had fewer N-insertions in productive TCRs, according to a later genetic analysis. When HLA alleles, especially DR and DQ, strongly co-occurred, TCR associations were difficult to assign to individual alleles. A total of 164 TCR beta chains were listed by the study as associated with cytomegalovirus. Most TCR sequences were observed very rarely across donors, whereas some public TCRs were present in many individuals. The only immune exposure information available for the cohort was CMV serostatus. Broadly in line with IMGT annotations, most TCR beta V segments showed up in productive rearrangements about 87% or about 30% of the time in an earlier analysis of approximately 600 of the donors. According to the authors, the approach could potentially be generalized to other disease states and immunological phenotypes. A later analysis reported that several top co-occurrence clusters appeared linked to parvovirus B19, influenza, CMV and Epstein-Barr virus. A group of highly shared sequence variants was considered likely to be a technical artifact of the sequencing pipeline. In a later analysis, HLA-associated TCR beta chains showed more clonal expansion and lower generation probabilities than non-associated chains that were equally common. Correlated functional status among segregating V segments might reflect linkage disequilibrium, but an unknown experimental factor could not be ruled out. Presence/absence analyses assumed roughly uniform sequencing depth across donors, an assumption that may not hold. In a later analysis, most CMV-associated TCR beta chains were found to appear HLA-restricted, with HLA associations seemingly driven largely by CMV exposure.

CDR1 and CDR2 (MNHNY, SVGAGI) derive from the germline V gene (reference sequence). There are 15 amino acids in the CDR3, from cysteine to phenylalanine inclusive. CDR3 DNA only is kept here, 45 bases in frame from base 1. V is cut by 4 bases and J by 0 bases, and the space between the germline ends is 12 bases. The cohort comprised some 680 healthy bone marrow donors. Cohort members were all nominally healthy when sampled, although unrecorded immune exposures were likely present. The donor was CMV seronegative and belonged to the group of 352 seronegative cohort members. Each donor provided a peripheral blood sample, and peripheral blood mononuclear cells were used for TCR beta sequencing. The Qiagen DNeasy Blood Extraction Kit was used to extract genomic DNA from the blood cell samples.

Source material: PBMCs. The clonotype comes from a female donor in good health and CMV-seronegative. The V and J genes are TRBV6-6 and TRBJ1-1; there is no confident call for the D gene. The sequenced DNA: TGTGCCAGCAGTTTCGAGGGCGGATTGAACACTGAAGCTTTCTTT. Its translation is CASSFEGGLNTEAFF.